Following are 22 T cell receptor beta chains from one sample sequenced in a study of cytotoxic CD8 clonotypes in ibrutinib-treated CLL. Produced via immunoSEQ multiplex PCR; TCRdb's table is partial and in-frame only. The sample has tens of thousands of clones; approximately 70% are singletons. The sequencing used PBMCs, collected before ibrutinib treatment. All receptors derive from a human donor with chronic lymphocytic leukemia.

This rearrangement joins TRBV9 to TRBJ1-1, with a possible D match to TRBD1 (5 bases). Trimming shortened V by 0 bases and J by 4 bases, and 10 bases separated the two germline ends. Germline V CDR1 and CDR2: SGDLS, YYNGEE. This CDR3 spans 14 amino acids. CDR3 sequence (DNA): TGTGCCAGCAGCGTAGAGGGGTTGGGCACTGAAGCTTTCTTT. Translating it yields CASSVEGLGTEAFF.

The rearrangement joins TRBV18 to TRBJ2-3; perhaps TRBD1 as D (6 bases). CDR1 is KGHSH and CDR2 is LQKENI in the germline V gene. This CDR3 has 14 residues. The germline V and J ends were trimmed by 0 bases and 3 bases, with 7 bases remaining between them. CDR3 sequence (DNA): TGTGCCAGCTCACCACCGACAGGAACAGATACGCAGTATTTT. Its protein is CASSPPTGTDTQYF.

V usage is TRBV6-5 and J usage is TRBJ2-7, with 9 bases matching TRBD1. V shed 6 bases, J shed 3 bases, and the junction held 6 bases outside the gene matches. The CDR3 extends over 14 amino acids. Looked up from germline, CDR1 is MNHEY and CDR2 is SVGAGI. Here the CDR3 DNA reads TGTGCCAGCAGGTCAGGGACAGGGATCTACGAGCAGTACTTC. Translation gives CASRSGTGIYEQYF.

The CDR3: CAIRSTGGGTDTQYF. The CDR3 nucleotides read TGTGCCATCAGATCCACAGGGGGCGGGACAGATACGCAGTATTTT. V gene TRBV10-3 combines with J gene TRBJ2-3; TRBD1 agrees at 9 bases. This CDR3 region has 15 residues. With V trimmed by 6 bases and J by 3 bases, 7 bases remained unmatched. Germline V lookup: CDR1 ENHRY, CDR2 SYGVKD.

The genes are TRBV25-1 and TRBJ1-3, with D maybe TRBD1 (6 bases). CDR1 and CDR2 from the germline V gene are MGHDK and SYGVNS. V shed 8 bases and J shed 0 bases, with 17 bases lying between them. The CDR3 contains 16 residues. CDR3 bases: TGTGCCAGCCCTGGCCGGGACACCGGCTCTGGAAACACCATATATTTT. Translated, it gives CASPGRDTGSGNTIYF.

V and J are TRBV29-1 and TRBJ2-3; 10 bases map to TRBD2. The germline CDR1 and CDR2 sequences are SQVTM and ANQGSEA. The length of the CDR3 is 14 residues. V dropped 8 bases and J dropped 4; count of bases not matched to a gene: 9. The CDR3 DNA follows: TGCAGCCTGCGGGGACTAGCGCGCCCAGATACGCAGTATTTT. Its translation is CSLRGLARPDTQYF.

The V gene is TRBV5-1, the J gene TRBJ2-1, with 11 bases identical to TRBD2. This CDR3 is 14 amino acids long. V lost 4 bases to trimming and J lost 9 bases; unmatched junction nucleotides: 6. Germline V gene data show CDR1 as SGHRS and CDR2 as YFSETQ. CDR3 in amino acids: CASSPTLAGGEQFF. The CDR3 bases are TGCGCCAGCAGCCCTACTCTAGCGGGGGGTGAGCAGTTCTTC.

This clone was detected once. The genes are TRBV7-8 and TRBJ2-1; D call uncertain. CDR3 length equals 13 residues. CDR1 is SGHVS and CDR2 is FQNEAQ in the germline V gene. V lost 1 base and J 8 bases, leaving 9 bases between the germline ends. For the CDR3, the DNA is TGTGCCAGCAGCTTAGTCCGCTATGATGAGCAGTTCTTC. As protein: CASSLVRYDEQFF. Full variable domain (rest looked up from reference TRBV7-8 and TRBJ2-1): GAGVSQSPRYKVAKRGQDVALRCDPISGHVSLFWYQQALGQGPEFLTYFQNEAQLDKSGLPSDRFFAERPEGSVSTLKIQRTQQEDSAVYLCASSLVRYDEQFFGPGTRLTVL.

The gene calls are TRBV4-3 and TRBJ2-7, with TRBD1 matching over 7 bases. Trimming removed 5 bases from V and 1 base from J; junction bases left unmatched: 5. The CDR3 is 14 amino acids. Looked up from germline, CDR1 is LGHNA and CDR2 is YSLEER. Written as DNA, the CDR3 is TGCGCCAGCAGCTGGGACAGAACATCCTACGAGCAGTACTTC. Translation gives CASSWDRTSYEQYF.

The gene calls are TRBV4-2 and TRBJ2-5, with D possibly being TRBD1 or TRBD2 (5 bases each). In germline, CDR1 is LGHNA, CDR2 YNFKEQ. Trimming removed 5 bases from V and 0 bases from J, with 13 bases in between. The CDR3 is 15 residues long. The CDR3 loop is CASSSHGTYQETQYF. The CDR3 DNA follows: TGTGCCAGCAGCTCCCACGGGACGTACCAAGAGACCCAGTACTTC.

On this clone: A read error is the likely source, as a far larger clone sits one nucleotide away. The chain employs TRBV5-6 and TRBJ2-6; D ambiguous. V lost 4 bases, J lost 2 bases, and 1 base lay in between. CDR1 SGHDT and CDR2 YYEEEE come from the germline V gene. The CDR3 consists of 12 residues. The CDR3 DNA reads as TGTGCCAGCAGCACTGGGGCCAACGTCCTGACTTTC. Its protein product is CASSTGANVLTF.

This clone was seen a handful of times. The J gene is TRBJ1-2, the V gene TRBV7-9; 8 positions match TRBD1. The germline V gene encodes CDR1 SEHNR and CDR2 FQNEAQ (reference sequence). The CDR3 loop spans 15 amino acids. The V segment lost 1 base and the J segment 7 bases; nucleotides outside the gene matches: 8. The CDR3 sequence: CASSLGPGQGLGYTF. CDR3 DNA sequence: TGTGCCAGCAGCTTAGGACCAGGACAGGGCCTTGGCTACACCTTC.

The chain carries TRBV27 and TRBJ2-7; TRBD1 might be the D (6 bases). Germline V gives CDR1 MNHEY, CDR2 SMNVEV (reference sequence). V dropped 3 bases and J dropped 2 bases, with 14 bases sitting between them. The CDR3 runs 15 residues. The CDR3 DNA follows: TGTGCCAGCAGTTTCGCCAACAGGGATCCCTACGAGCAGTACTTC. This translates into CASSFANRDPYEQYF.

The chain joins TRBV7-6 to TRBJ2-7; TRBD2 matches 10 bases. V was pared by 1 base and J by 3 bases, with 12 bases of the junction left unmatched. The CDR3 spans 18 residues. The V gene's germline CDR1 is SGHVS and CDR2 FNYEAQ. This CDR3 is CASSLGWTSGEKSYEQYF. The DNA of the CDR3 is TGTGCCAGCAGCTTAGGTTGGACTAGCGGAGAAAAGAGCTACGAGCAGTACTTC.

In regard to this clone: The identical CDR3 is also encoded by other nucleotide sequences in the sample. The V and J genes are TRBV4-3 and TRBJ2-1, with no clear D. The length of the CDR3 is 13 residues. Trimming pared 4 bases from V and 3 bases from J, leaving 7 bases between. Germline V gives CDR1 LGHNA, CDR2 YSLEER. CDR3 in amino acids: CASSLYGYNEQFF. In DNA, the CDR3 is TGCGCCAGCAGCCTTTACGGCTACAATGAGCAGTTCTTC.

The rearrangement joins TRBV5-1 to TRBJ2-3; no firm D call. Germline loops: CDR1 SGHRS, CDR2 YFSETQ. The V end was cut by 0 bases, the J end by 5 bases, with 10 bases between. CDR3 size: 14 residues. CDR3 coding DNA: TGCGCCAGCAGCTTGGATGACATAGTAGATACGCAGTATTTT. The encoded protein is CASSLDDIVDTQYF.

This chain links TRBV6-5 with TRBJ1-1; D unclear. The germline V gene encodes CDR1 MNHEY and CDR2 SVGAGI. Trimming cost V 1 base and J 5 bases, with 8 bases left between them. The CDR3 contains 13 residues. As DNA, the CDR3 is TGTGCCAGCAGTTACTTCAGCGCGACTGAAGCTTTCTTT. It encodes CASSYFSATEAFF.

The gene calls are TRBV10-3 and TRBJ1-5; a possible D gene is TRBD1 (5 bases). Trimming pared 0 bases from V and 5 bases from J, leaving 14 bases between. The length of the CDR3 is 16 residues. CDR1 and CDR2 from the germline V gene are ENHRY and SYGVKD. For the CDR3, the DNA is TGTGCCATCAGTGAGTCGATGACAGTTAACTATCAGCCCCAGCATTTT. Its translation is CAISESMTVNYQPQHF.

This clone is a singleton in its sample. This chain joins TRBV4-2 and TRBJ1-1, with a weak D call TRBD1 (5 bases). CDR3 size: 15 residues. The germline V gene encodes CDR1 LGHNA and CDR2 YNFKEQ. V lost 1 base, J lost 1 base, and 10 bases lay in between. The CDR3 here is CASSQAYRTNTEAFF. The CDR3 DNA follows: TGTGCCAGCAGCCAAGCTTACAGGACGAACACTGAAGCTTTCTTT.

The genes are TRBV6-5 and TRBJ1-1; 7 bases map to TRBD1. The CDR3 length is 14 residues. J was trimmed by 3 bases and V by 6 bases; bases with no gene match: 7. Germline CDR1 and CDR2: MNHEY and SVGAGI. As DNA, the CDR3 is TGTGCCAGCAGACCACAGGGGAGGGACACTGAAGCTTTCTTT. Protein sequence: CASRPQGRDTEAFF.

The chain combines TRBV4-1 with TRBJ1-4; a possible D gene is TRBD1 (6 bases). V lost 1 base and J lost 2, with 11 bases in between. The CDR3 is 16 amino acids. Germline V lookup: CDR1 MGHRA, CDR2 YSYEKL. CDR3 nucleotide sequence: TGCGCCAGCAGCCAAGGGAGGGGGGGGACTAATGAAAAACTGTTTTTT. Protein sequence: CASSQGRGGTNEKLFF.

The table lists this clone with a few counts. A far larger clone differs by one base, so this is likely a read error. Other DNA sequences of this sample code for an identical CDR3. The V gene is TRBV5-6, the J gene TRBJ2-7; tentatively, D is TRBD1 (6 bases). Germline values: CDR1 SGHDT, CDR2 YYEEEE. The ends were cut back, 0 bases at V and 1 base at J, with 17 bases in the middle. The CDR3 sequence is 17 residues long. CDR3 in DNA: TGTGCCAGCAGCTTGGCCGGGCAGGGGCTTGCGTCCTACGAGCAGTACTTC. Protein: CASSLAGQGLASYEQYF. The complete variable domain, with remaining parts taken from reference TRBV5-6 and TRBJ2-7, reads DAGVTQSPTHLIKTRGQQVTLRCSPKSGHDTVSWYQQALGQGPQFIFQYYEEEERQRGNFPDRFSGHQFPNYSSELNVNALLLGDSALYLCASSLAGQGLASYEQYFGPGTRLTVT.